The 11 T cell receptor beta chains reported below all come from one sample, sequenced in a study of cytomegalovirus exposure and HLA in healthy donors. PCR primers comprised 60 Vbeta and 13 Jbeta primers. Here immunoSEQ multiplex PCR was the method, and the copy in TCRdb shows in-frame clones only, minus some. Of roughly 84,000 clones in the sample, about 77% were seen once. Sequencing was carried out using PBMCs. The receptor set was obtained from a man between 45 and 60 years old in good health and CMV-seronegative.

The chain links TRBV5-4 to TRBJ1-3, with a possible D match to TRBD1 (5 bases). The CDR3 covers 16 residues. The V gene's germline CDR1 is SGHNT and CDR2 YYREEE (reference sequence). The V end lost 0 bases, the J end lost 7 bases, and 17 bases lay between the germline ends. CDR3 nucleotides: TGTGCCAGCAGCTTGGCGGGGACGGGAGGGAGGAACACCATATATTTT. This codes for CASSLAGTGGRNTIYF.

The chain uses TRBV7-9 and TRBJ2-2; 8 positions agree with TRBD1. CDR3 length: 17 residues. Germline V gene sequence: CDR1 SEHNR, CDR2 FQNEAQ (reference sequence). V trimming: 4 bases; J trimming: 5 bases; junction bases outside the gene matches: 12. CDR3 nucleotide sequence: TGTGCCAGCAGCTCCCTGGCCCGACAGGGGAGTACCGGGGAGCTGTTTTTT. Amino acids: CASSSLARQGSTGELFF.

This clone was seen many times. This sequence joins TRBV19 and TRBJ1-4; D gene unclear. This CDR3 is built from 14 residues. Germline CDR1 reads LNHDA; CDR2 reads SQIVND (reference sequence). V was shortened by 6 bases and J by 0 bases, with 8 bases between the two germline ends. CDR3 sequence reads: CASRSSATNEKLFF. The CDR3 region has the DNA TGTGCCAGTAGGTCGTCAGCAACTAATGAAAAACTGTTTTTT.

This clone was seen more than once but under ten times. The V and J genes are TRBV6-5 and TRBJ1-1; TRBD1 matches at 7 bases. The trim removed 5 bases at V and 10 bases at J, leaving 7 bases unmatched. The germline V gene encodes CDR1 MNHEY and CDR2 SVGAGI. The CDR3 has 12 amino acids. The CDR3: CASSPQGYGAFF. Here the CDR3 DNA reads TGTGCCAGCAGTCCACAGGGGTATGGAGCTTTCTTT.

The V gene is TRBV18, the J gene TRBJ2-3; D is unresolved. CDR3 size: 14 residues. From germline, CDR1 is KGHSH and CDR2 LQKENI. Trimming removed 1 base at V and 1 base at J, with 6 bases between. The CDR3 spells CASSPLSGTDTQYF. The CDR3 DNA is TGTGCCAGCTCACCACTGTCGGGCACAGATACGCAGTATTTT. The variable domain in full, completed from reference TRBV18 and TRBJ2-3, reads NAGVMQNPRHLVRRRGQEARLRCSPMKGHSHVYWYRQLPEEGLKFMVYLQKENIIDESGMPKERFSAEFPKEGPSILRIQQVVRGDSAAYFCASSPLSGTDTQYFGPGTRLTVL.

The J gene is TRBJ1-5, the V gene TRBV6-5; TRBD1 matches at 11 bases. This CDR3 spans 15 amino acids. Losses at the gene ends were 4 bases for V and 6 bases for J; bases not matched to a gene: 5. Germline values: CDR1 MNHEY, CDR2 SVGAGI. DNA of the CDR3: TGTGCCAGCAGTTCGCGGACAGGGGGCAGTCAGCCCCAGCATTTT. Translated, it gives CASSSRTGGSQPQHF.

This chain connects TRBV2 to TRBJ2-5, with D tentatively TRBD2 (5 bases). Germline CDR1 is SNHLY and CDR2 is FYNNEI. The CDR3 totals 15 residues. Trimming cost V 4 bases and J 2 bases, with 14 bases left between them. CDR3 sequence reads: CASSAIWTVQETQYF. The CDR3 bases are TGTGCCAGCAGTGCCATCTGGACTGTACAAGAGACCCAGTACTTC.

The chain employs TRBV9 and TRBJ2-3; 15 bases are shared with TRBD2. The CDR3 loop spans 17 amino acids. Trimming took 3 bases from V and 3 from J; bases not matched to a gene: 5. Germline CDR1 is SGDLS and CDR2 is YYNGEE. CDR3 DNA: TGTGCCAGCAGCGCTGGACTAGCGGGGGGGGTTACAGATACGCAGTATTTT. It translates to CASSAGLAGGVTDTQYF.

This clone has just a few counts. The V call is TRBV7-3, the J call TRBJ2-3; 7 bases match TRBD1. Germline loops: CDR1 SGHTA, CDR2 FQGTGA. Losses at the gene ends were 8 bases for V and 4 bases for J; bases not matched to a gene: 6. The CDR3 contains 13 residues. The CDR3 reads CASGRDRADTQYF. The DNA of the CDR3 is TGTGCCAGCGGCCGCGACAGGGCAGATACGCAGTATTTT. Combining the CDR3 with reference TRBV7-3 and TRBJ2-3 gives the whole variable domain GAGVSQTPSNKVTEKGKYVELRCDPISGHTALYWYRQSLGQGPEFLIYFQGTGAADDSGLPNDRFFAVRPEGSVSTLKIQRTERGDSAVYLCASGRDRADTQYFGPGTRLTVL.

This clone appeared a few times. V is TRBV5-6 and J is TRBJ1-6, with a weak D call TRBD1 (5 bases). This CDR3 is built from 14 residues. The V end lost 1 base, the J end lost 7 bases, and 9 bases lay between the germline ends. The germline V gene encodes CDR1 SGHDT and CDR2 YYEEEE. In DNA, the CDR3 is TGTGCCAGCAGCTTGCGGGGGGTAAATTCACCCCTCCACTTT. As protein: CASSLRGVNSPLHF.

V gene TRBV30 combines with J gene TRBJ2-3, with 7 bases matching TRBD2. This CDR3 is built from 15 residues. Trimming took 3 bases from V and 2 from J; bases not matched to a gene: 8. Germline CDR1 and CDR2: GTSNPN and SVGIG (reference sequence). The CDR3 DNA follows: TGTGCCTGGAGAAGAGGGACTACAAACACAGATACGCAGTATTTT. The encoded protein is CAWRRGTTNTDTQYF.